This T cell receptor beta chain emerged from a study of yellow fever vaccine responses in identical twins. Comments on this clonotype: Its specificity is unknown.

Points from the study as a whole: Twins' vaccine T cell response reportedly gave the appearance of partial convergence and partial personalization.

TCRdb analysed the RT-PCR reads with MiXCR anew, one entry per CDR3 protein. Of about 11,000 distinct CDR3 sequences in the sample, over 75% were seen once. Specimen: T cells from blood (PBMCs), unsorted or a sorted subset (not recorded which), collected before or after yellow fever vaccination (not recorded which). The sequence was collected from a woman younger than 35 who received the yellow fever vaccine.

The CDR3 spells CASSLAENYQETQYF. CDR3 sequence (DNA): TGTGCCAGCAGCTTAGCGGAGAATTACCAAGAGACCCAGTACTTC. V gene TRBV11-1 combines with J gene TRBJ2-5; D remains ambiguous. Per germline, CDR1 SGHAT and CDR2 FQDESV (reference sequence). The CDR3 consists of 15 residues. V lost 0 bases and J 0 bases, leaving 8 bases between the germline ends.